A selection of T cell receptor beta chains follows, all from one sample in a study of blood T cell repertoires in COVID-19. Sequencing was performed with immunoSEQ multiplex PCR; in TCRdb, only in-frame clones are kept and a portion is missing. This repertoire shows 90,000 or so clones, over 75% found once; its top ten account for roughly a sixth. Sequenced: peripheral blood. These receptors were obtained from a human donor in a cohort sampled during active COVID-19. CDR3s include the opening cysteine and the closing phenylalanine or tryptophan. Fields, in order: J gene, V gene, clone size, D gene, CDR3 DNA, CDR3 protein. D genes are given only for firm matches. Size is omitted from some rows. Given values are once, few, many or a class for expanded clones.

TRBJ1-2,TRBV5-1,NA,NA,TGCGCCAGCAAGCTCGAGGGTGTTAACTATGGCTACACCTTC,CASKLEGVNYGYTF
TRBJ2-3,TRBV7-9,NA,NA,TGTGCCAGCAGGAGTCCAGATACGCAGTATTTT,CASRSPDTQYF
TRBJ1-6,TRBV5-6,NA,NA,TGTGCCAGCACCCCGGGTGGGGCCGGAAATTCACCCCTCCACTTT,CASTPGGAGNSPLHF
TRBJ2-5,TRBV18,NA,TRBD2,TGTGCCAGCTCACCCCTAGCGGCGGAAGAGACCCAGTACTTC,CASSPLAAEETQYF
TRBJ2-5,TRBV7-2,once,NA,TGTGCCAGCAGCTTCTCCCAGAAGACCCAGTACTTC,CASSFSQKTQYF
TRBJ2-2,TRBV9,once,TRBD1,TGTGCCAGCAGCGTAAGGACAGGGGGTACCGGGGAGCTGTTTTTT,CASSVRTGGTGELFF
TRBJ1-4,TRBV6-5,NA,NA,TGTGCCAGTTCCGACAGGAATAATGAAAAACTGTTTTTT,CASSDRNNEKLFF
TRBJ2-5,TRBV5-6,NA,NA,TGTGCCAGCAGCTTGTCGGGTGTGTTGGGAGAGACCCAGTACTTC,CASSLSGVLGETQYF
TRBJ1-5,TRBV3-1/TRBV3-2,few,TRBD1,TGTGCCAGCAGTGGACAGGGAAACAATCAGCCCCAGCATTTT,CASSGQGNNQPQHF
TRBJ2-2,TRBV7-9,NA,NA,TGTGCCAGCAGCTTATGGACTGAGTCCGGGGAGCTGTTTTTT,CASSLWTESGELFF
TRBJ2-1,TRBV7-3,NA,TRBD1,TGTGCCAGCAGCTTAACTAGCGGACAGGGGAATGAGCAGTTCTTC,CASSLTSGQGNEQFF
TRBJ1-1,TRBV29-1,NA,NA,TGCAGCGCCAGGGCCTCGGGGGACACTGAAGCTTTCTTT,CSARASGDTEAFF
TRBJ1-5,TRBV5-6,NA,NA,TGTGCCAGCAGCTTCGCGGTAACCAATCAGCCCCAGCATTTT,CASSFAVTNQPQHF
TRBJ2-5,TRBV7-3,NA,NA,TGTGCCAGCAGCCTCGGGGTAAAAGAGACCCAGTACTTC,CASSLGVKETQYF
TRBJ1-5,TRBV6-5,NA,NA,TGTGCCAGCAGTCCGGGACACCGTAGCAATCAGCCCCAGCATTTT,CASSPGHRSNQPQHF
TRBJ2-7,TRBV6-5,NA,TRBD1,TGTGCCAGCAGGGCAGGGACAGGGGGATCCTACGAGCAGTACTTC,CASRAGTGGSYEQYF
TRBJ1-5,TRBV19,NA,TRBD1,TGTGCCAGTACCGCAGGGGGGCCAAGGCATTTT,CASTAGGPRHF
TRBJ1-2,TRBV19,NA,TRBD1,TGTGCCAGTAGTATGGTATCGGAGGGGGCATATGGCTACACCTTC,CASSMVSEGAYGYTF
TRBJ1-2,TRBV19,NA,TRBD1,TGTGCCAGTAGCAGGACAGGGAGTGGCTACACCTTC,CASSRTGSGYTF
TRBJ1-2,TRBV30,NA,TRBD1,TGTGCCTGGGGGACAGGGTGGTCTCGTGGCTACACCTTC,CAWGTGWSRGYTF
TRBJ1-1,TRBV7-9,NA,NA,TGTGCCAGCAGCTCCCCACAGAACACTGAAGCTTTCTTT,CASSSPQNTEAFF
TRBJ1-1,TRBV5-5,NA,TRBD1,TGTGCCAGCAGCTTGGCCAGGGACAGATCCCCAGCTTTCTTT,CASSLARDRSPAFF
TRBJ1-5,TRBV28,NA,NA,TGTGCCAGCAGTTTCGAACCGGGTCAGCCCCAGCATTTT,CASSFEPGQPQHF
TRBJ2-3,TRBV6-4,NA,TRBD2,TGTGCCAGCAGTGAGGGGGGGAACAGGGATACGCAGTATTTT,CASSEGGNRDTQYF
TRBJ2-7,TRBV10-2,once,NA,TGCGCCAGCAGTGCCCGGGAGAAGATGAACCACGAGCAGTACTTC,CASSAREKMNHEQYF
TRBJ1-5,TRBV5-1,NA,TRBD1,TGCGCCAGCAGCTTGGGGGCCGGACAGGGCGCGAATCAGCCCCAGCATTTT,CASSLGAGQGANQPQHF
TRBJ1-3,TRBV6-5,NA,NA,TGTGCCACCACCCAGATCCGTGGAAACACCATATATTTT,CATTQIRGNTIYF
TRBJ2-7,TRBV5-4,NA,TRBD1,TGTGCCAGCAGCTTAGGACAGGGGAGGGAGCAGTACTTC,CASSLGQGREQYF
TRBJ2-1,TRBV7-8,NA,TRBD2,TGTGCCAGCAGCTTCTCGTCTCTGGCCATCGGGGGGGCAGTCAATGAGCAGTTCTTC,CASSFSSLAIGGAVNEQFF
TRBJ1-3,TRBV5-1,NA,NA,TGCGCCAGCAGCTTTGGCGGGCAGTTAATCGGAAACACCATATATTTT,CASSFGGQLIGNTIYF
TRBJ1-1,TRBV3-1/TRBV3-2,NA,TRBD1,TGTGCCAGCAGCAACAGGGGGCCCGCTTTCTTT,CASSNRGPAFF
TRBJ1-1,TRBV19,NA,TRBD1,TGTGCCAGTAGCCCGACAGGGACTTCTGAAGCTTTCTTT,CASSPTGTSEAFF